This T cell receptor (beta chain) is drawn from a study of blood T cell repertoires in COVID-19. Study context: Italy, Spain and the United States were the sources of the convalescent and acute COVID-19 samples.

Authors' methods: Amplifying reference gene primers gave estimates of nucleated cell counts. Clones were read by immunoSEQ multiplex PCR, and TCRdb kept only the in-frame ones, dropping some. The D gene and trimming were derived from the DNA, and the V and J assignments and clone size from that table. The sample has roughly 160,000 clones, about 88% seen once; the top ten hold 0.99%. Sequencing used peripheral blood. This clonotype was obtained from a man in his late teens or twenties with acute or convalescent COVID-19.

CDR3 amino acids: CASSLRTGAQPQHF. DNA of the CDR3: TGTGCCAGCAGTTTGCGGACAGGGGCTCAGCCCCAGCATTTT. J is TRBJ1-5 and V is TRBV27; 9 bases line up with TRBD1. With 3 bases clipped from V and 6 bases from J, the junction kept 3 bases outside the gene matches. Germline CDR1 MNHEY, CDR2 SMNVEV (reference sequence). The CDR3 sequence is 14 residues long.